This TCR beta chain appears in the sequencing data of a study of blood T cell repertoires in COVID-19. Assay: immunoSEQ multiplex PCR; the TCRdb copy retains only in-frame clones and omits some. The sample includes about 90,000 clones, about 90% seen only once; the top ten take approximately 17%. This CDR3 has 13 residues. CDR1 and CDR2 (germline): SQVTM, ANQGSEA. V shed 4 bases, J shed 2 bases, and the junction held 2 bases outside the gene matches. The sequencing sample was made of peripheral blood. The gene calls are TRBV29-1 and TRBJ2-7, with 10 bases fitting TRBD1. The receptor comes from a human donor in a cohort sampled during active COVID-19. DNA for the CDR3: TGCAGCGTTGGACAGGGGGCACCCTACGAGCAGTACTTC. This codes for CSVGQGAPYEQYF.